The 13 T cell receptor beta chains listed next were all sequenced from one sample in a study of OX40 agonist ivuxolimab in advanced cancers. TCRdb keeps only in-frame clones here, not all; method: immunoSEQ multiplex PCR. The table has 55,000 to 85,000 clones, roughly 85% seen once. The starting material was CD4+ or CD8+ T cells sorted from blood, obtained in a trial of the OX40 agonist ivuxolimab. These receptors were taken from an adult with an advanced solid tumor such as melanoma, head and neck, liver or kidney cancer.

DNA for the CDR3: TGTGCCAGCAGCTCCGGGGGAGCTGGGGAGACCCAGTACTTC. The encoded protein is CASSSGGAGETQYF. This chain uses TRBV7-2 with TRBJ2-5, with D tentatively TRBD2 (6 bases). The V end was cut by 4 bases, the J end by 5 bases, with 14 bases between. CDR3 length equals 14 residues. CDR1 is SGHTA, CDR2 FQGNSA, per germline. Together with reference TRBV7-2 and TRBJ2-5, the CDR3 gives the full variable domain: GAGVSQSPSNKVTEKGKDVELRCDPISGHTALYWYRQSLGQGLEFLIYFQGNSAPDKSGLPSDRFSAERTGGSVSTLTIQRTQQEDSAVYLCASSSGGAGETQYFGPGTRLLVL.

The chain carries TRBV14 and TRBJ2-1; D is possibly TRBD2 (6 bases). V was clipped by 4 bases and J by 6 bases, with 13 bases between them. CDR1 and CDR2 from the germline V gene are SGHDN and FVKESK. This CDR3 region has 14 residues. DNA for the CDR3: TGTGCCAGCAGCCTAAGCCGGGAGCCCAATGAGCAGTTCTTC. This gives the protein CASSLSREPNEQFF.

This chain uses TRBV7-3 with TRBJ2-3; the D gene is possibly TRBD2 (6 bases). Trimming removed 5 bases at V and 0 bases at J, with 12 bases between. The CDR3 is 15 amino acids. Germline V lookup: CDR1 SGHTA, CDR2 FQGTGA. The CDR3 sequence: CASSPEAGSTDTQYF. The CDR3 DNA is TGTGCCAGCAGCCCCGAGGCGGGGAGCACAGATACGCAGTATTTT.

This clone appeared a few times. The chain carries TRBV19 and TRBJ1-1; D is ambiguous. This CDR3 is 14 amino acids long. Germline lookup yields CDR1 LNHDA and CDR2 SQIVND (reference sequence). The germline V and J ends were trimmed by 2 bases and 1 base, with 8 bases remaining between them. The CDR3 is CASSIPGRNTEAFF. CDR3 coding DNA: TGTGCCAGTAGTATACCCGGACGGAACACTGAAGCTTTCTTT.

J is TRBJ1-1 and V is TRBV5-1; D is perhaps TRBD1 (5 bases). Per the germline V gene, CDR1 is SGHRS and CDR2 is YFSETQ. The CDR3 is 13 residues long. The V end was cut by 3 bases, the J end by 8 bases, with 14 bases between. This CDR3 is CASSSQLSGEAFF. The CDR3 DNA follows: TGCGCCAGCAGCTCCCAATTGTCAGGGGAAGCTTTCTTT.

V gene TRBV27 combines with J gene TRBJ1-1, with D unresolved. Per the germline V gene, CDR1 is MNHEY and CDR2 is SMNVEV (reference sequence). The CDR3 runs to 15 residues. The V and J ends lost 4 bases and 4 bases respectively, with 16 bases between them. The CDR3 loop is CASSYRRMVGTEAFF. The CDR3 DNA sequence: TGTGCCAGCAGTTATAGAAGGATGGTTGGCACTGAAGCTTTCTTT.

V and J are TRBV6-5 and TRBJ2-7; 8 bases align to TRBD1. Germline V gene data show CDR1 as MNHEY and CDR2 as SVGAGI. After removal of 5 bases from V and 2 bases from J, the junction contained 5 bases not matched to a gene. The CDR3 runs to 14 residues. The CDR3 coding sequence is TGTGCCAGCAGTCCACTGACAGGGGCCTACGAGCAGTACTTC. This codes for CASSPLTGAYEQYF.

V is TRBV12-5 and J is TRBJ2-5; D possibly uses TRBD1 or TRBD2 (5 bases each). The V gene's germline CDR1 is LGHNT and CDR2 FRNRAP. V lost 5 bases to trimming and J lost 4 bases, with 17 bases between them. The CDR3 runs to 15 residues. The CDR3 DNA follows: TGTGCTAGTGGTCGACTATCGGACAACGTAGAGACCCAGTACTTC. Its translation: CASGRLSDNVETQYF.

The gene calls are TRBV2 and TRBJ1-4; no clear D. Germline V gene sequence: CDR1 SNHLY, CDR2 FYNNEI. V lost 2 bases and J 7 bases, leaving 2 bases between the germline ends. The CDR3 contains 11 residues. DNA for the CDR3: TGTGCCAGCAGTGAACTTGAAAAACTGTTTTTT. Its protein product is CASSELEKLFF.

This clone was seen a single time. V gene TRBV28 combines with J gene TRBJ2-7; the D gene is possibly TRBD2 (6 bases). Germline-derived CDR1 and CDR2 are MDHEN and SYDVKM. The CDR3 is made up of 11 amino acids. The CDR3 DNA sequence: TGTGTCACGGGGACTGCCTACGAGCAGTACTTC. Amino acids: CVTGTAYEQYF.

The rearrangement joins TRBV5-4 to TRBJ2-5, with D possibly TRBD1 on 5 matching bases. The germline V gene has CDR1 SGHNT and CDR2 YYREEE (reference sequence). The CDR3 contains 14 residues. The V end lost 4 bases, the J end lost 2 bases, and 12 bases lay between the germline ends. In DNA, the CDR3 is TGTGCCAGCAGCCCCCAGGGCAGGCAAGAGACCCAGTACTTC. Protein: CASSPQGRQETQYF.

This clone was found once. The V gene is TRBV4-3, the J gene TRBJ2-3; 11 bases line up with TRBD2. Germline V gene data show CDR1 as LGHNA and CDR2 as YSLEER. This CDR3 contains 22 residues. After removal of 0 bases from V and 1 base from J, the junction contained 18 bases not matched to a gene. CDR3 nucleotide sequence: TGCGCCAGCAGCCAAGATAGGGGGACTAGCGGTGTCCTTGCAGGGGGCACAGATACGCAGTATTTT. Protein product: CASSQDRGTSGVLAGGTDTQYF.

V usage is TRBV5-1 and J usage is TRBJ2-7, with TRBD2 matching 11 bases. The CDR3 length is 15 residues. In germline, CDR1 is SGHRS, CDR2 YFSETQ. V shed 4 bases and J 2 bases; nucleotides not matched to a gene: 5. The CDR3 nucleotides are TGCGCCAGCAGCGTGACTAGCGGGACTCCCTACGAGCAGTACTTC. This codes for CASSVTSGTPYEQYF.